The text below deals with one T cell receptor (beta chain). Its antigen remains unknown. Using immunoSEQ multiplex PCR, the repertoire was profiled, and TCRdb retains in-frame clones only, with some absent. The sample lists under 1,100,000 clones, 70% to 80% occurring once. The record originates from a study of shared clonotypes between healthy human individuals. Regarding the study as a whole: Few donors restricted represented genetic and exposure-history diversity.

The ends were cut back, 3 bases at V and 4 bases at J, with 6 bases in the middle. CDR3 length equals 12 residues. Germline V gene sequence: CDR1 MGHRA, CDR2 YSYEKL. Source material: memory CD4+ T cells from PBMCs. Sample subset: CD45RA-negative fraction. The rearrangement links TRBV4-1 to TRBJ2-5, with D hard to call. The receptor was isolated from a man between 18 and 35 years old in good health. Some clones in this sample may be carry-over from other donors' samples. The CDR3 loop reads CASSHIRETQYF. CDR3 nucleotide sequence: TGCGCCAGCAGCCACATCAGAGAGACCCAGTACTTC.